This entry is about one TCR beta chain. Its antigen is undetermined. The CDR3 has 13 residues. CDR1 and CDR2 (germline): MNHEY, SVGAGI. The data belong to a study of monozygotic twins with inflammatory bowel disease. General study findings and limits: Patient repertoires may carry noise from differing immunosuppressive treatments.

TCR libraries each used around 3.5 ug of total RNA. UMIs that included a 6-nucleotide sample barcode were added by template switching, which took place during cDNA synthesis. TCRdb reanalyzed the 5' RACE reads, giving one entry per CDR3 protein sequence and no DNA. Recorded for this sample: over 350,000 distinct CDR3 sequences. Whole blood, unsorted for T cells, was the source of total RNA. The chain joins TRBV6-5 to TRBJ1-2; checking the TCRdb D call of TRBD1 is not possible without DNA. This TCR derives from a human donor with ulcerative colitis or Crohn's disease, or a healthy co-twin of an affected twin (not recorded which). Source material: blood. This CDR3 reads CASRDNWDYGYTF.